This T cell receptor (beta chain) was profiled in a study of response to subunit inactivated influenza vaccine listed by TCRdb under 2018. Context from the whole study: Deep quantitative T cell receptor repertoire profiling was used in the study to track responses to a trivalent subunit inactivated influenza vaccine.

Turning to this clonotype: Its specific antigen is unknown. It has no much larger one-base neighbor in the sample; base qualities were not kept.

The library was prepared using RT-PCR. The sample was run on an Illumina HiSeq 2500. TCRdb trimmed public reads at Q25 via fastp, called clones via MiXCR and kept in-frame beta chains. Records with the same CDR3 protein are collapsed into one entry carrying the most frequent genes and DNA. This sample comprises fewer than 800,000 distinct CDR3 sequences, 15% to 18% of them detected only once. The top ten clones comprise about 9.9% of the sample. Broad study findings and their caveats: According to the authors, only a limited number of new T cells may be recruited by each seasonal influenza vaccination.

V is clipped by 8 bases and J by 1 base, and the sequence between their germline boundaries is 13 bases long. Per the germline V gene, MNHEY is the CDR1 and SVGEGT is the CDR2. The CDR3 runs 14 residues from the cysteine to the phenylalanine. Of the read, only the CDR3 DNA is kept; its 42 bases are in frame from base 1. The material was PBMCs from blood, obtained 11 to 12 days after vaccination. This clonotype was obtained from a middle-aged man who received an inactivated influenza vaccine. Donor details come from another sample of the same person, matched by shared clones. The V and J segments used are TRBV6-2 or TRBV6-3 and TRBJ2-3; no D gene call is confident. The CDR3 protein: CASVGRSRTDTQYF. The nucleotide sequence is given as TGTGCCAGCGTCGGGCGGTCCCGCACAGATACGCAGTATTTT.